The 4 T cell receptor beta chains below were found in one sample sequenced in a study of blood T cell repertoires in COVID-19. Here immunoSEQ multiplex PCR was the method, and the copy in TCRdb shows in-frame clones only, minus some. The sample includes 300,000 or so clones, approximately 84% of them seen just once. Source material: PBMCs or T cells enriched from blood (not recorded which). These receptors originate from a woman in her 30s who had recovered from COVID-19.

On this clone itself: The sample has other DNA sequences that encode this CDR3 too. This chain joins TRBV5-6 and TRBJ1-2; tentative D call: TRBD1 (5 bases). From germline, CDR1 is SGHDT and CDR2 YYEEEE. Trimming left V 4 bases short and J 2 bases short, with 9 bases between. CDR3 length: 13 residues. The CDR3 loop reads CASSPDRNYGYTF. The DNA of the CDR3 is TGTGCCAGCAGCCCCGACAGAAACTATGGCTACACCTTC.

Comment on this clone: This same CDR3 is encoded by further DNA sequences in the sample. The rearrangement joins TRBV29-1 to TRBJ2-2, with D uncertain. Germline CDR1 and CDR2: SQVTM and ANQGSEA. V lost 3 bases and J 1 base, leaving 6 bases between the germline ends. CDR3 size: 13 residues. This CDR3 is CSVDSGNTGELFF. CDR3 DNA sequence: TGCAGCGTTGATTCCGGGAACACCGGGGAGCTGTTTTTT.

The rearrangement joins TRBV7-9 to TRBJ2-7; TRBD2 might be the D (5 bases). Deletions cut 1 base from V and 3 bases from J, with 22 bases between. Germline CDR1 is SEHNR and CDR2 is FQNEAQ (reference sequence). The CDR3 totals 18 residues. The CDR3, as DNA: TGTGCCAGCAGCTTAGGGATACAGTTGGGAGCGCCGGACTACGAGCAGTACTTC. Amino acid sequence: CASSLGIQLGAPDYEQYF.

This clone was seen at least ten times. V and J are TRBV3-1 (or the pseudogene TRBV3-2) and TRBJ1-3; no clear D. Per the germline V gene, CDR1 is LGHDT and CDR2 is YNNKEL (reference sequence). With 0 bases removed from V and 2 bases from J, the gap between germline ends came to 8 bases. The CDR3 covers 15 residues. Here the CDR3 reads CASSQDFDTGNTIYF. CDR3 coding DNA: TGTGCCAGCAGCCAAGATTTTGACACTGGAAACACCATATATTTT.